This T cell receptor beta chain was captured by sequencing in a study of CD8+ T cells in alopecia areata. Broader study findings: For lesional scalp, especially alopecia totalis/universalis, clonality was higher than in normal scalp.

Investigators sorted PBMCs to obtain both CD4+ and CD8+ T cells. This CDR3 has 11 residues. Germline CDR1 reads MDHEN; CDR2 reads SYDVKM. Trimming cost V 6 bases and J 8 bases, with 10 bases left between them. Turning to this clone: The antigen is undetermined.

Sequencing relied on a cDNA template that was reverse transcribed from extracted RNA. Only in-frame clones appear in the TCRdb table, and some are missing; sequencing was by immunoSEQ multiplex PCR. The sample consists of around 120,000 clones, around two fifths of them appearing once. Sequenced material: CD4+ T cells sorted from blood. The sequence was obtained from a human donor with alopecia areata. V and J are TRBV28 and TRBJ1-2, with TRBD1 as a possible D gene (6 bases). The CDR3 nucleotides are TGTGCCAGCAGAAAAGGGGGAGGCTACACCTTC. It encodes CASRKGGGYTF.